The 12 T cell receptor beta chains reported below all come from one sample, sequenced in a study of immune evolution from preneoplasia to lung adenocarcinoma. Generated by immunoSEQ multiplex PCR, the TCRdb table keeps only in-frame clones and is missing some. The sample has approximately 7,200 clones, 70% to 85% seen once. What was sequenced was FFPE lung adenocarcinoma in situ tissue. The receptors were sampled from a person aged 60-80 years with lung adenocarcinoma.

This CDR3 is CASSYWDLNTEAFF. Written as DNA, the CDR3 is TGTGCCAGCAGTTACTGGGACTTGAACACTGAAGCTTTCTTT. The gene calls are TRBV6-5 and TRBJ1-1; D is possibly TRBD1 (5 bases). The CDR3 spans 14 residues. Per the germline V gene, CDR1 is MNHEY and CDR2 is SVGAGI. Deletions cut 1 base from V and 0 bases from J, with 6 bases between.

Concerning this clone: The junction and the germline gene differ at one end; a read error may be behind it. This chain links TRBV4-2 with TRBJ2-5; D may match TRBD1 or TRBD2 (5 bases each). The CDR3 totals 16 residues. The germline V gene encodes CDR1 LGHNA and CDR2 YNFKEQ. CDR3 DNA: TGTGCCAGCAGCCAAGAGGGGGACCTTAGAGGAGAGGCCCAGTACTTC. It translates to CASSQEGDLRGEAQYF.

J is TRBJ2-1 and V is TRBV10-1; D not certain. The length of the CDR3 is 13 residues. V gave up 5 bases and J gave up 9 bases, with 14 bases separating them. The germline V gene encodes CDR1 WNHNN and CDR2 SYGVQD (reference sequence). The CDR3 region has the DNA TGCGCCAGCAGTCCCGACCCCTTCGGTGAGCAGTTCTTC. Amino acid sequence: CASSPDPFGEQFF.

J is TRBJ1-2 and V is TRBV11-2, with 7 bases identical to TRBD1. CDR1 and CDR2 from the germline V gene are SGHAT and FQNNGV. Unmatched junction bases numbered 15, after V lost 6 bases and J lost 5 bases. The CDR3 contains 16 residues. The CDR3 here is CASSSDRAVTGYGYTF. The CDR3 DNA sequence: TGTGCCAGCAGTTCCGACAGGGCGGTGACTGGATATGGCTACACCTTC.

This sequence joins TRBV19 and TRBJ1-1; perhaps TRBD1 as D (6 bases). Trimming removed 5 bases at V and 4 bases at J, with 14 bases between. The CDR3 covers 14 residues. The germline V gene has CDR1 LNHDA and CDR2 SQIVND (reference sequence). The CDR3 sequence: CASSQQGVGTEAFF. The CDR3 DNA reads TGTGCCAGTAGTCAACAGGGTGTTGGCACTGAAGCTTTCTTT.

V and J are TRBV7-9 and TRBJ1-1, with 8 bases identical to TRBD1. Trimming took 8 bases from V and 7 from J; bases not matched to a gene: 9. The germline V gene encodes CDR1 SEHNR and CDR2 FQNEAQ (reference sequence). The CDR3 is 13 residues long. The CDR3 sequence: CASGDRGKGEAFF. The CDR3 DNA reads as TGTGCCAGCGGCGACAGGGGTAAGGGTGAAGCTTTCTTT.

This sequence joins TRBV2 and TRBJ2-6; D assignment may be TRBD1 or TRBD2 (5 bases each). Per germline, CDR1 SNHLY and CDR2 FYNNEI. The CDR3 sequence is 18 residues long. V was clipped by 1 base and J by 0 bases, with 13 bases between them. The CDR3 coding sequence is TGTGCCAGCAGTGAAGTCGGGATGGGGGTCTCTGGGGCCAACGTCCTGACTTTC. It codes for CASSEVGMGVSGANVLTF.

This rearrangement joins TRBV6-1 to TRBJ1-3; D unclear. V was trimmed by 1 base and J by 7 bases, leaving 5 bases between them. This CDR3 comprises 12 residues. The germline V gene has CDR1 MNHNS and CDR2 SASEGT. The CDR3 sequence: CASSEVGNTIYF. CDR3 coding DNA: TGTGCCAGCAGTGAAGTAGGGAACACCATATATTTT.

The chain uses TRBV18 and TRBJ2-5; no clear D gene. The germline CDR1 and CDR2 sequences are KGHSH and LQKENI. The V gene lost 3 bases and the J gene lost 5 bases, with 13 bases spanning the gap. The CDR3 loop spans 14 amino acids. Here the CDR3 reads CASSPASEWETQYF. The CDR3 DNA reads TGTGCCAGCTCACCGGCCAGTGAATGGGAGACCCAGTACTTC.

The chain is built from TRBV5-1 and TRBJ2-4, with D uncertain. CDR1 is SGHRS and CDR2 is YFSETQ in the germline V gene. The CDR3 sequence is 14 residues long. Between the trimmed V and J ends, which lost 2 bases and 7 bases, there was a span of 13 bases. The CDR3: CASSLTPQSNIQYF. The CDR3 nucleotides read TGCGCCAGCAGCTTAACCCCTCAGAGTAACATTCAGTACTTC.

V is TRBV14 and J is TRBJ2-2; D possibly matches TRBD1 or TRBD2 (5 bases each). V lost 6 bases and J 4 bases, leaving 12 bases between the germline ends. Germline-derived CDR1 and CDR2 are SGHDN and FVKESK. This CDR3 region has 14 residues. CDR3 sequence: CASRRQGPTGELFF. The CDR3 region has the DNA TGTGCCAGCAGACGCCAGGGACCCACCGGGGAGCTGTTTTTT.

The gene calls are TRBV2 and TRBJ1-1; weak D call: TRBD1 (5 bases). The CDR3 runs 17 residues. V was pared by 1 base and J by 2 bases, with 17 bases between. Germline assignment: CDR1 SNHLY and CDR2 FYNNEI. For the CDR3, the DNA is TGTGCCAGCAGTGAAGGGTTTGGGAGGGGCCAAAACACTGAAGCTTTCTTT. It yields the protein CASSEGFGRGQNTEAFF.